Sequencing of this T cell receptor beta chain was carried out in a study of cytomegalovirus exposure and HLA in healthy donors. A multiplex PCR was run with 60 Vbeta primers and 13 Jbeta primers. This table comes from immunoSEQ multiplex PCR, and its TCRdb copy is limited to in-frame clones, with some not included. The sample has 180,000 or so clones, around 76% seen once. Germline CDR1 SGHRS, CDR2 YFSETQ. The CDR3 runs to 16 residues. J was trimmed by 7 bases and V by 2 bases; bases with no gene match: 12. The source of this sequence is a woman aged 25 to 39 in good health and CMV-seropositive. The rearrangement joins TRBV5-1 to TRBJ2-1; 7 bases are shared with TRBD1. Specimen: PBMCs. CDR3 nucleotides: TGCGCCAGCAGCTTAATAACATCGACAGGGAATAATGAGCAGTTCTTC. As protein: CASSLITSTGNNEQFF. Using reference TRBV5-1 and TRBJ2-1 for the parts outside the CDR3, the full variable domain is KAGVTQTPRYLIKTRGQQVTLSCSPISGHRSVSWYQQTPGQGLQFLFEYFSETQRNKGNFPGRFSGRQFSNSRSEMNVSTLELGDSALYLCASSLITSTGNNEQFFGPGTRLTVL.